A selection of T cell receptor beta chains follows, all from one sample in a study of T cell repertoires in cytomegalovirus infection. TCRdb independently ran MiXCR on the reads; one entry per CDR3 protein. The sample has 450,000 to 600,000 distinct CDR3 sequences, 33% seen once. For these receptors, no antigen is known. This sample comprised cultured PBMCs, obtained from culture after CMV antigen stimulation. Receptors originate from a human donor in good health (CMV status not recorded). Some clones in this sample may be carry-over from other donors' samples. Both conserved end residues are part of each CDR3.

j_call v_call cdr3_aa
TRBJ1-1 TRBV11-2 CASRTKDSRDIYLNTEAFF
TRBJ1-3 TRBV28 CASSLQVSGNTIYF
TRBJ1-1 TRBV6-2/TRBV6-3 CASSYGGYTEAFF
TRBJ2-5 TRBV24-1 CATSDFGSRGGETQYF
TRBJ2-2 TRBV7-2 CASSLFGTGWAGELFF
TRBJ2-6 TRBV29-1 CSVGIGISGANVLTF
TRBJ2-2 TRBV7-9 CASSFPTQTGVNTGELFF
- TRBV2 CASRGLAGAEQFF
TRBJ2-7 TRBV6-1 CASSYDEDRAYEQYF
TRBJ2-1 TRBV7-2 CASLRERGSYNEQFF
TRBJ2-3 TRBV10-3 CATARDSWADTQYF
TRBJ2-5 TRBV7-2 CASSLVANRETQYF
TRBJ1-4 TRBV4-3 CASSHDLATNEKLFF
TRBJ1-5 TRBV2 CASSVTDNQPQHF
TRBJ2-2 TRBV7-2 CASSLAPRSGIGELFF
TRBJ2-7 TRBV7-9 CASSPDLTLYEQYF
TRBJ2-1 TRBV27 CASTFAIGYNEQFF
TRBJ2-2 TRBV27 CASSLWLAGRTGELFF
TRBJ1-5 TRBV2 CASSEPNQPQHF
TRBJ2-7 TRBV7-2 CASSLWEGLGEQYF
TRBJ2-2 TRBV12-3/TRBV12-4 CASSGQGAGGELFF
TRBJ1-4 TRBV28 CASSPGQEDEKLFF
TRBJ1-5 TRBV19 CASSIDSGTRSIQPQHF
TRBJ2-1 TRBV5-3 CASSPNHDGTGLFF
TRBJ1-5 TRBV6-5 CASSYTNSQPQHF
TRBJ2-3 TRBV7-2 CASSVRTSGASTDTQYF
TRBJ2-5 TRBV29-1 CSGGGRGSEAQYF
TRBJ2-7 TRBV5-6 CASRGLAGGRSYEQYF